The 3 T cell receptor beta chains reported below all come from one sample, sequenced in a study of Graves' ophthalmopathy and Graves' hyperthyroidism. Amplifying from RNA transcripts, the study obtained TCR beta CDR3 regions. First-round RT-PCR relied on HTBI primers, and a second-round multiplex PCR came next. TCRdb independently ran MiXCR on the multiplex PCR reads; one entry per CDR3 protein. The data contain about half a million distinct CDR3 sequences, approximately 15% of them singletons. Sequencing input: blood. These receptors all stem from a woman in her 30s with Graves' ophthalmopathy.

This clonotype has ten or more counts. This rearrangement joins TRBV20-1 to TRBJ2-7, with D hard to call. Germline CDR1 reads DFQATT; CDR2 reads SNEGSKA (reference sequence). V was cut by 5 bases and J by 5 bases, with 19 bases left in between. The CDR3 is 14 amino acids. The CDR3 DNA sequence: TGCAGTGCTCCGGACCCGCCGAATTACGACGAGCAGTACTTC. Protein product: CSAPDPPNYDEQYF.

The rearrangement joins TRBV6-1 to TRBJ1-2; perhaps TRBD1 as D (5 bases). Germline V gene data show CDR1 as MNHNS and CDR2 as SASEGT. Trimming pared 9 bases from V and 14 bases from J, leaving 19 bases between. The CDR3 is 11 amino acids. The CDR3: CASRGGAGSTF. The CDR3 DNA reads TGTGCCAGTCGAGGAGGGGCGGGGAGTACCTTC.

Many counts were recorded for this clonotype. The chain's CDR3 is CASSTWTGDNQPQHF. Here the CDR3 DNA reads TGTGCCAGTAGTACTTGGACAGGGGACAATCAGCCCCAGCATTTT. The rearrangement joins TRBV19 to TRBJ1-5, with 9 bases identical to TRBD1. Germline V lookup: CDR1 LNHDA, CDR2 SQIVND (reference sequence). Trimming cost V 4 bases and J 3 bases; bases outside gene matches: 4. CDR3 length: 15 residues.